This T cell receptor beta chain originates from a study of beta chain features in type 1 diabetes. V was shortened by 5 bases and J by 6 bases, with 14 bases between the two germline ends. CDR3 length: 14 residues. Germline CDR1 SEHNR, CDR2 FQNEAQ (reference sequence). About this clone: The antigen is undetermined.

Study-level results: There were fewer insertions and more deletions at the VDJ junctions of type 1 diabetes patients.

Every donor had blood drawn once into heparin, 90 to 150 mL on average. The isolated RNA, all of it, was reverse transcribed, so expressed TCRB transcripts were what got sequenced. The repertoire was sequenced with immunoSEQ multiplex PCR; TCRdb's copy has only in-frame clones and lacks some. This table holds hundreds of thousands of clones, roughly an eighth found once. This clonotype originated in a woman aged 35 to 49 in good health. The sequencing input was naive CD4+ T cells from blood. This sequence joins TRBV7-9 and TRBJ1-5; D perhaps matches TRBD1 (5 bases). The CDR3 loop reads CASSPRGGSQPQHF. The CDR3 DNA reads as TGTGCCAGCAGCCCACGGGGGGGATCTCAGCCCCAGCATTTT.